In this sample, the clone carrying this T cell receptor (beta chain) turned up a few times. In germline, CDR1 is SGHNT, CDR2 YENEEA. With V trimmed by 5 bases and J by 5 bases, 13 bases remained unmatched. There are 16 residues in the CDR3. This entry comes from a study of T-cell memory formation after mild COVID-19. TCRdb reanalysed the 5' RACE reads using MiXCR and keeps one entry per CDR3 protein. The repertoire includes approximately 290,000 distinct CDR3 sequences, roughly 8.2% of them detected once, and under 25% sits in the top ten. The sample consisted of PBMCs or a T cell subset sorted from them (not recorded which). V and J are TRBV11-3 and TRBJ2-5, with 8 nucleotides matching TRBD1. The origin of this receptor is a young man who had mild COVID-19 (a few samples of this study predate the infection). Cell type and time point are not known. In DNA, the CDR3 is TGTGCCAGCAGCCTCTCACACCGGGACAGGCGGGAGACCCAGTACTTC. As protein: CASSLSHRDRRETQYF.